This entry is about one T cell receptor beta chain. Its antigen is not identified. This sample is part of a study of T cell repertoires in aging, cancer and after chemotherapy. The study, taken as a whole, reports: In cancer patients, declining TCR diversity with age involved lost richness and lost evenness. In hematological cancer patients, infiltrated lymphoid organs may have impaired thymic emigration or peripheral T cell expansion. Median generation probability rose over the chemotherapy interval in each cancer cohort, suggesting rebound thymic output.

CDR1 is MNHEY, CDR2 SMNVEV, per germline (reference sequence). This CDR3 contains 15 residues. A mixed TRB-A/B primer pool amplified rearranged TRB by multiplex touch-down PCR. TCRdb re-analysed the multiplex PCR reads in MiXCR, keeping a single row per CDR3 protein. This table holds roughly 300 distinct CDR3 sequences, about 28% found once. Peripheral blood genomic DNA, not sorted cells or RNA, was the template. The chain carries TRBV27 and TRBJ2-5; 8 bases match TRBD2. The material sequenced was blood. This TCR was sampled from a human donor with a blood cancer. The CDR3 DNA reads TGTGCAAGCGGGAGTAAGCGGCTCCAACAAGAGACCCAGTACTTC. Translating it yields CASGSKRLQQETQYF.